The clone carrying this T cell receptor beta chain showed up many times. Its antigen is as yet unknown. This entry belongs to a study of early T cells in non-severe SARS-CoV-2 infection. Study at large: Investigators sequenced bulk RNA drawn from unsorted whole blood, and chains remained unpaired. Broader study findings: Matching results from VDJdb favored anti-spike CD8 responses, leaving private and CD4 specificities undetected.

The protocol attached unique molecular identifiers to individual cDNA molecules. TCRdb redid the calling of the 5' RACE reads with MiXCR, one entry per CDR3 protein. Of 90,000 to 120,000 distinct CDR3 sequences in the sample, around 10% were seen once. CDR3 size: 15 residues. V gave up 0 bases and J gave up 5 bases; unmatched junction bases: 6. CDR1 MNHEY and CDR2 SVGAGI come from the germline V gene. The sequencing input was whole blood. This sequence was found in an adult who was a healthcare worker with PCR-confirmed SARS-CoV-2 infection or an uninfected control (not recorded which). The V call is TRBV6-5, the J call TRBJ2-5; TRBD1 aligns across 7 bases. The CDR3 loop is CASSYSRGGGETQYF. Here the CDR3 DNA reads TGTGCCAGCAGTTACTCGAGAGGGGGCGGGGAGACCCAGTACTTC.